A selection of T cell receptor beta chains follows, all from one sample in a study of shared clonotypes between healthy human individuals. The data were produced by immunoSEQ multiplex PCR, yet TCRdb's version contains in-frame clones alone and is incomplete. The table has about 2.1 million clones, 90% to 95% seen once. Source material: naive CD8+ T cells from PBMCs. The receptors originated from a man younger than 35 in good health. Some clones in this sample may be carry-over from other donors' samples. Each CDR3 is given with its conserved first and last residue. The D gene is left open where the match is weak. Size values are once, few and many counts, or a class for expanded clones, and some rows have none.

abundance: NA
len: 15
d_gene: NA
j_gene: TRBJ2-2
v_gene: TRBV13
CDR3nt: TGTGCCAGCAGGGAAGGGGGGTTATTTTCCGGGGAGCTGTTTTTT
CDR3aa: CASREGGLFSGELFF

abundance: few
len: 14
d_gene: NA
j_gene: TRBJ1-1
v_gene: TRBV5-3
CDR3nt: TGTGCCAGAAGCTTGGACAGGGTGAACACTGAAGCTTTCTTT
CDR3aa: CARSLDRVNTEAFF

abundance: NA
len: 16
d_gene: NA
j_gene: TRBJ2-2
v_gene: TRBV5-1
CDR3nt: TGCGCCAGCAGCTTAGGTGAGGGGCCTTCCACCGGGGAGCTGTTTTTT
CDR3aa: CASSLGEGPSTGELFF

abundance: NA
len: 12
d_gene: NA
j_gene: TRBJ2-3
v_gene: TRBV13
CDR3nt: TGTGCCAGCAGCCCCCAATTGGATACGCAGTATTTT
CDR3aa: CASSPQLDTQYF

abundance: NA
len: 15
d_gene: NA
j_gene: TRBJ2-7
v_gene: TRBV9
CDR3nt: TGTGCCAGCAGCCCGGGGGACCGTAAAGCCCACGAGCAGTACTTC
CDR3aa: CASSPGDRKAHEQYF

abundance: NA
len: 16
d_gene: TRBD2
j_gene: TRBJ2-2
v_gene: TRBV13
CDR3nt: TGTGCCAGCAACCAAGAGCGGGAGGGCCACACCGGGGAGCTGTTTTTT
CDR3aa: CASNQEREGHTGELFF

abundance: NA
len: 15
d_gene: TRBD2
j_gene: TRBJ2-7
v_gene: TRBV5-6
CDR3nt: TGTGCCAGCAGCTTGGCCGGGACTAGTGCGCACGAGCAGTACTTC
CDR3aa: CASSLAGTSAHEQYF

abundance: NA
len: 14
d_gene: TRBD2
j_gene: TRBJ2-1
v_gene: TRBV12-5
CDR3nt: TGTGCTAGTGGTTTTAGCGGGACGCCTACCGAGCAGTTCTTC
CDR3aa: CASGFSGTPTEQFF

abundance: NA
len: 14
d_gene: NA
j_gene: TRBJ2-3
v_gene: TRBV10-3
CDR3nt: TGTGCCATCAGTGAGTCGAGGCTCGCGGCTACGCAGTATTTT
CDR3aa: CAISESRLAATQYF

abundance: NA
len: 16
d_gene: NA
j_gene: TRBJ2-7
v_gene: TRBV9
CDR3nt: TGTGCCAGCAGCGTAGGAGTAGGGGAGTTCTCCTACGAGCAGTACTTC
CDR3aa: CASSVGVGEFSYEQYF

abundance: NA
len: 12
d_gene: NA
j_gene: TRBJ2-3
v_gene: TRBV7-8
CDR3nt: TGTGCCAGCAGCTTATCTTATGATACGCAGTATTTT
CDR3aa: CASSLSYDTQYF

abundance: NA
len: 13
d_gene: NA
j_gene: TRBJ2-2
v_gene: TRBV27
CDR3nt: TGTGCCAGCAGTCCACGGAACACCGGGGAGCTGTTTTTT
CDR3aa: CASSPRNTGELFF

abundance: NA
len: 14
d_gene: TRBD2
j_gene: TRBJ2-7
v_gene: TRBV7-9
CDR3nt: TGTGCCAGCAGCGAGCTAGCGGAGGACTACGAGCAGTACTTC
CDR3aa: CASSELAEDYEQYF

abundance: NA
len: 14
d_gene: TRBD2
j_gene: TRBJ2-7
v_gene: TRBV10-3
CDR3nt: TGTGCCATCAGTGGGACTAGTATCAGCTACGAGCAGTACTTC
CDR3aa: CAISGTSISYEQYF

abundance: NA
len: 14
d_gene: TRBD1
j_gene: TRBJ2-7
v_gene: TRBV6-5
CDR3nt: TGTGCCAGCAGTCCCCCCCGGGCAGGGGGCGAGCAGTACTTC
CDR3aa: CASSPPRAGGEQYF

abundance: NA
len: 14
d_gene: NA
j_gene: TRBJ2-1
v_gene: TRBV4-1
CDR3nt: TGCGCCAGCAGCCAAGATTGGGAAGATCATGAGCAGTTCTTC
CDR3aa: CASSQDWEDHEQFF

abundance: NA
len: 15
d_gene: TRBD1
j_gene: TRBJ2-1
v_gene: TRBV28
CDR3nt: TGTGCCAGCAGCCTTCGCCAGACAGGGTTGAATGAGCAGTTCTTC
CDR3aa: CASSLRQTGLNEQFF

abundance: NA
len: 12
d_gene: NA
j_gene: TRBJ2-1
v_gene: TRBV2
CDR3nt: TGTGCCAGCAGCCGACTTTACAATGAGCAGTTCTTC
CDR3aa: CASSRLYNEQFF

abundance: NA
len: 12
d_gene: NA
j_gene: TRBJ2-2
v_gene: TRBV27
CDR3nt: TGTGCCAGCAGTTGGACCACCGGGGAGCTGTTTTTT
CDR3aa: CASSWTTGELFF

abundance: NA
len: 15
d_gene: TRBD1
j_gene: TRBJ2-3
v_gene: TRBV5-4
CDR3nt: TGTGCCAGCAGCTATAGGACAGGGGGGTTAGATACGCAGTATTTT
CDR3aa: CASSYRTGGLDTQYF